The clone carrying this T cell receptor (beta chain) was seen more than once but under ten times. Its antigen remains unknown. Treatment noted: oral pan-JAK inhibitor, 5-10 mg twice daily. These data come from a study of CD8+ T cells in alopecia areata. Study background: Percentage of affected scalp area was the basis on which treated patients' severity was scored. Regarding the study as a whole: Numerous clones, expanded in lesions, remained in scalp and blood during tofacitinib.

The CDR3 totals 13 residues. Germline CDR1 and CDR2: SGDLS and YYNGEE. The ends were cut back, 0 bases at V and 3 bases at J, with 6 bases in the middle. RNA was isolated and reverse transcribed to cDNA, the sequencing template. Data came from immunoSEQ multiplex PCR; TCRdb stores just in-frame clones and leaves some out. The sample has more than 100,000 clones; approximately 53% are singletons. The starting material was CD4+ T cells sorted from blood, obtained at week 4, from a patient treated with tofacitinib. The chain recombines TRBV9 with TRBJ1-2, with no clear D. The receptor comes from a human donor with alopecia areata. In DNA form, the CDR3 reads TGTGCCAGCAGCGTAGGTACAGACTATGGCTACACCTTC. It encodes CASSVGTDYGYTF.